Below are 30 T cell receptor beta chains sequenced from a single sample in a study of vaccination and CD4 T cells after COVID-19. The treatment: roughly 10-day PBMC culture with coronavirus spike peptide pools or control peptides (ViraFEST assay). Sequenced with the Oncomine TCR Beta short-read assay was DNA taken from cultured CD4+ T cells. One entry per CDR3 protein, called by TCRdb with MiXCR from the PCR reads. The table shows roughly 20,000 distinct CDR3 sequences, with 35% to 50% occurring only once. Their cognate antigens are unknown. This specimen consisted of CD4+ T cells from blood, cultured in vitro, obtained after SARS-CoV-2 vaccination. All receptors come from a human donor who had recovered from COVID-19.

A few counts support this clonotype. This chain joins TRBV29-1 and TRBJ1-2; no firm D call. Germline lookup yields CDR1 SQVTM and CDR2 ANQGSEA. V was pared by 3 bases and J by 8 bases, with 13 bases between. The CDR3 runs 12 residues. This chain's CDR3 is CSVEGLSGGYTF. The DNA of the CDR3 is TGCAGCGTTGAGGGCCTCTCTGGGGGCTACACCTTC. Supplemented by reference TRBV29-1 and TRBJ1-2, the full variable domain reads SAVISQKPSRDICQRGTSLTIQCQVDSQVTMMFWYRQQPGQSLTLIATANQGSEATYESGFVIDKFPISRPNLTFSTLTVSNMSPEDSSIYLCSVEGLSGGYTFGSGTRLTVV.

This clonotype was found a few times. The chain joins TRBV20-1 to TRBJ2-1; possibly TRBD2 for D (5 bases). V was clipped by 4 bases and J by 8 bases, with 15 bases between them. CDR3 size: 13 residues. CDR1 DFQATT and CDR2 SNEGSKA come from the germline V gene (reference sequence). CDR3 protein: CSATEDNSYEQFF. CDR3 nucleotides: TGCAGTGCTACGGAGGATAATTCGTATGAGCAGTTCTTC.

The chain couples TRBV27 to TRBJ2-7, with D unclear. V was shortened by 3 bases and J by 3 bases, with 12 bases between the two germline ends. CDR1 is MNHEY, CDR2 SMNVEV, per germline (reference sequence). The CDR3 totals 14 residues. The CDR3 protein is CASSFSGYGYEQYF. In nucleotides, the CDR3 is TGTGCCAGCAGTTTTTCTGGGTATGGCTACGAGCAGTACTTC.

On this clonotype: A single base separates this from a much larger clone, so it may be a read error. The chain carries TRBV15 and TRBJ2-2; either TRBD1 or TRBD2 may supply D (5 bases each). Per the germline V gene, CDR1 is LNHNV and CDR2 is YYDKDF (reference sequence). V was trimmed by 4 bases and J by 6 bases, leaving 15 bases between them. The CDR3 consists of 15 residues. The CDR3 nucleotides are TGTGCCACCAGCATAGGGGACCACACACCCGGGGAGCTGTTTTTT. Translating gives CATSIGDHTPGELFF.

In its sample, this clonotype was seen a few times. V usage is TRBV19 and J usage is TRBJ1-1; no definite D call. The ends were cut back, 7 bases at V and 1 base at J, with 13 bases in the middle. The germline gives CDR1 LNHDA, CDR2 SQIVND (reference sequence). CDR3 size: 14 residues. In nucleotides, the CDR3 is TGTGCCAGTACTCGCCGGGTCGCGAACACTGAAGCTTTCTTT. This gives the protein CASTRRVANTEAFF.

The rearrangement links TRBV7-2 to TRBJ2-3; D gene ambiguous. This CDR3 is built from 14 residues. Germline assignment: CDR1 SGHTA and CDR2 FQGNSA. Trimming cost V 2 bases and J 2 bases, with 8 bases left between them. The CDR3 DNA reads as TGTGCCAGCAGCTTACCCCTACCCACAGATACGCAGTATTTT. It encodes CASSLPLPTDTQYF. Drawing the rest from reference TRBV7-2 and TRBJ2-3, the complete variable domain is GAGVSQSPSNKVTEKGKDVELRCDPISGHTALYWYRQSLGQGLEFLIYFQGNSAPDKSGLPSDRFSAERTGGSVSTLTIQRTQQEDSAVYLCASSLPLPTDTQYFGPGTRLTVL.

The chain is built from TRBV20-1 and TRBJ1-1, with 9 bases aligning to TRBD1. This CDR3 has 11 amino acids. Germline V gene lookup returns CDR1 DFQATT and CDR2 SNEGSKA (reference sequence). V lost 6 bases and J lost 6; bases outside the gene matches: 2. CDR3 DNA: TGCAGTGCGGGACAGGGTGCTGAAGCTTTCTTT. This encodes CSAGQGAEAFF.

The chain uses TRBV7-2 and TRBJ1-1; no definite D call. The CDR3 loop spans 14 amino acids. CDR1 is SGHTA and CDR2 is FQGNSA in the germline V gene. Trimming pared 5 bases from V and 8 bases from J, leaving 18 bases between. DNA for the CDR3: TGTGCCAGCAGCCTCTTCATGGACGGGTCAGAAGCTTTCTTT. Protein: CASSLFMDGSEAFF.

In its sample, this clonotype is medium-sized. This chain links TRBV20-1 with TRBJ1-1, with D possibly matching TRBD1 (5 bases). This CDR3 spans 14 amino acids. Germline lookup yields CDR1 DFQATT and CDR2 SNEGSKA (reference sequence). V lost 6 bases and J lost 3, with 17 bases in between. CDR3 in DNA: TGCAGTGCCCTGGGGACCGAGGTTCACACTGAAGCTTTCTTT. Translation gives CSALGTEVHTEAFF.

This clonotype was counted only a few times. The rearrangement links TRBV19 to TRBJ1-5; TRBD1 agrees at 7 bases. With 7 bases clipped from V and 2 bases from J, the junction kept 5 bases outside the gene matches. The CDR3 loop spans 14 amino acids. Germline values: CDR1 LNHDA, CDR2 SQIVND (reference sequence). The CDR3 loop reads CASNRGEGNQPQHF. In DNA, the CDR3 is TGTGCCAGTAACAGGGGAGAGGGCAATCAGCCCCAGCATTTT.

V gene TRBV27 combines with J gene TRBJ1-1; D not certain. V shed 3 bases and J shed 6 bases, with 8 bases lying between them. Germline CDR1 is MNHEY and CDR2 is SMNVEV (reference sequence). The CDR3 contains 12 residues. The CDR3 coding sequence is TGTGCCAGCAGTTTTTCCGGGGCTGAAGCTTTCTTT. This sequence encodes CASSFSGAEAFF.

This clonotype was recorded a few times. The V and J genes are TRBV11-2 and TRBJ1-1, with 7 bases identical to TRBD1. V lost 5 bases to trimming and J lost 6 bases; unmatched junction nucleotides: 12. The CDR3 totals 15 residues. Looked up from germline, CDR1 is SGHAT and CDR2 is FQNNGV. The CDR3 sequence is CASSIRLDRVAEAFF. The DNA of the CDR3 is TGTGCCAGCAGCATCCGACTCGACAGGGTAGCTGAAGCTTTCTTT.

This clonotype was seen more than once but under ten times. This rearrangement joins TRBV7-3 to TRBJ2-3; D is uncertain. V lost 1 base, J lost 1 base, and 12 bases lay in between. The germline V gene has CDR1 SGHTA and CDR2 FQGTGA. CDR3 length: 16 residues. This CDR3 reads CASSLSPERGTDTQYF. DNA for the CDR3: TGTGCCAGCAGCTTAAGTCCGGAAAGGGGCACAGATACGCAGTATTTT.

This clonotype was counted only a few times. The genes are TRBV5-8 and TRBJ2-6; D may be TRBD2 (5 bases). The CDR3 extends over 16 amino acids. Trimming removed 4 bases at V and 2 bases at J, with 13 bases between. CDR1 and CDR2 from the germline V gene are SGHTS and YDEGEE. The CDR3 bases are TGTGCCAGCAGCCCGAGGACTCGAACTGGGGCCAACGTCCTGACTTTC. Protein sequence: CASSPRTRTGANVLTF.

The chain combines TRBV6-5 with TRBJ1-1, with D unclear. This CDR3 is 14 amino acids long. From germline, CDR1 is MNHEY and CDR2 SVGAGI. Trimming stripped 0 bases from V and 6 bases from J, with 11 bases between. The CDR3 protein is CASSYSRGIAEAFF. The DNA of the CDR3 is TGTGCCAGCAGTTACTCGAGAGGGATCGCTGAAGCTTTCTTT.

This clonotype has a handful of counts. CDR3 coding DNA: TGTGCCAGCAGCCCAACAGGGATGAGTCAGCCCCAGCATTTT. Protein product: CASSPTGMSQPQHF. V and J are TRBV6-2 or TRBV6-3 and TRBJ1-5, with D possibly TRBD1 on 6 matching bases. This CDR3 comprises 14 residues. Deletions cut 6 bases from V and 6 bases from J, with 15 bases between. Per germline, CDR1 MNHEY and CDR2 SVGEGT.

The chain combines TRBV19 with TRBJ1-4; 10 positions agree with TRBD1. After removal of 4 bases from V and 7 bases from J, the junction contained 9 bases not matched to a gene. This CDR3 region has 16 residues. Germline V gene data show CDR1 as LNHDA and CDR2 as SQIVND (reference sequence). Here the CDR3 DNA reads TGTGCCAGTAGTAATTCCGGGACAGGGGCCGGTGAAAAACTGTTTTTT. Translating gives CASSNSGTGAGEKLFF. Filled out from reference TRBV19 and TRBJ1-4, the complete variable domain reads DGGITQSPKYLFRKEGQNVTLSCEQNLNHDAMYWYRQDPGQGLRLIYYSQIVNDFQKGDIAEGYSVSREKKESFPLTVTSAQKNPTAFYLCASSNSGTGAGEKLFFGSGTQLSVL.

This clonotype turned up a few times. This chain links TRBV6-1 with TRBJ2-2, with D unclear. CDR1 MNHNS and CDR2 SASEGT come from the germline V gene. The CDR3 length is 13 residues. V was cut by 8 bases and J by 1 base, with 8 bases left in between. The CDR3 spells CASPDRNTGELFF. The CDR3 region has the DNA TGTGCCAGCCCAGACCGGAACACCGGGGAGCTGTTTTTT.

The table lists this clonotype with a count of one. The chain combines TRBV12-1 with TRBJ2-5; TRBD2, as called in the table, went unchecked against the DNA. TRBV12-1 is a pseudogene. CDR3 length: 14 residues. In DNA, the CDR3 is TGTGCCAGCAGCCCGGGCCCTACTGCGGAGACCCAGTACTTC. Amino acids: CASSPGPTAETQYF.

The sample holds one count of this clonotype. This rearrangement joins TRBV20-1 to TRBJ1-3, with TRBD1 identical over 9 bases. CDR3 size: 15 residues. The V gene's germline CDR1 is DFQATT and CDR2 SNEGSKA (reference sequence). The V segment lost 5 bases and the J segment 0 bases; nucleotides outside the gene matches: 5. Here the CDR3 reads CSARDREVSGNTIYF. Here the CDR3 DNA reads TGCAGTGCTCGGGACAGGGAGGTCTCTGGAAACACCATATATTTT.

This sequence joins TRBV7-2 and TRBJ2-7; 7 bases map to TRBD1. Germline trimming cut 5 bases from V and 2 bases from J; bases unmatched to any gene: 9. The CDR3 runs 15 residues. Looked up from germline, CDR1 is SGHTA and CDR2 is FQGNSA. For the CDR3, the DNA is TGTGCCAGCAGCGTACAGGGGAAACGGGCCTACGAGCAGTACTTC. Protein sequence: CASSVQGKRAYEQYF.

This clonotype appeared a few times. The chain links TRBV7-3 to TRBJ1-1; D may be TRBD1 (6 bases). This CDR3 comprises 14 residues. Germline CDR1 SGHTA, CDR2 FQGTGA. V was shortened by 2 bases and J by 5 bases, with 12 bases between the two germline ends. CDR3 sequence: CASSLLGGRTEAFF. Written as DNA, the CDR3 is TGTGCCAGCAGCTTATTAGGGGGGCGGACTGAAGCTTTCTTT.

This clonotype was counted a few times. This chain links TRBV20-1 with TRBJ2-5; TRBD2 is a possible D gene (5 bases). Trimming took 4 bases from V and 5 from J, leaving 11 bases between them. In germline, CDR1 is DFQATT, CDR2 SNEGSKA (reference sequence). The CDR3 length is 12 residues. The CDR3 loop reads CSANSGGETQYF. DNA for the CDR3: TGCAGTGCTAATTCGGGCGGGGAGACCCAGTACTTC.

The table lists this clonotype with a few counts. The chain couples TRBV19 to TRBJ1-6; a possible D gene is TRBD1 (6 bases). The CDR3 totals 15 residues. Germline lookup yields CDR1 LNHDA and CDR2 SQIVND (reference sequence). V was trimmed by 4 bases and J by 6 bases, leaving 13 bases between them. This CDR3 reads CASSTQRQVNSPLHF. The CDR3 bases are TGTGCCAGTAGTACACAGAGACAGGTTAATTCACCCCTCCACTTT. Combining the CDR3 with reference TRBV19 and TRBJ1-6 gives the whole variable domain DGGITQSPKYLFRKEGQNVTLSCEQNLNHDAMYWYRQDPGQGLRLIYYSQIVNDFQKGDIAEGYSVSREKKESFPLTVTSAQKNPTAFYLCASSTQRQVNSPLHFGNGTRLTVT.

This clonotype has only a few counts. The chain combines TRBV28 with TRBJ2-5; no reliable D call. V lost 4 bases, J lost 5 bases, and 8 bases lay in between. CDR3 length: 12 residues. Germline lookup yields CDR1 MDHEN and CDR2 SYDVKM. The CDR3 bases are TGTGCCAGCAGTTCCACCAGGGAGACCCAGTACTTC. Residues: CASSSTRETQYF.

J is TRBJ1-1 and V is TRBV9; D remains ambiguous. Germline values: CDR1 SGDLS, CDR2 YYNGEE. V was clipped by 2 bases and J by 3 bases, with 11 bases between them. The CDR3 is made up of 14 amino acids. CDR3 loop: CASSVIGEDTEAFF. CDR3 DNA: TGTGCCAGCAGCGTGATTGGTGAGGACACTGAAGCTTTCTTT.

V gene TRBV7-9 combines with J gene TRBJ1-1, with D unclear. The CDR3 runs to 13 residues. CDR1 is SEHNR, CDR2 FQNEAQ, per germline (reference sequence). V lost 0 bases, J lost 4 bases, and 6 bases lay in between. In DNA form, the CDR3 reads TGTGCCAGCAGCTTAGCGGGAACCACTGAAGCTTTCTTT. Translation gives CASSLAGTTEAFF.

The V call is TRBV14, the J call TRBJ1-2; D may be TRBD1 (5 bases). Trimming removed 4 bases from V and 8 bases from J, with 14 bases in between. The germline V gene has CDR1 SGHDN and CDR2 FVKESK. CDR3 length: 13 residues. CDR3 in amino acids: CASSLKVGGGYTF. The CDR3 DNA reads as TGTGCCAGCAGCCTCAAAGTGGGGGGAGGCTACACCTTC.

The rearrangement links TRBV2 to TRBJ1-1; weak D call: TRBD1 (5 bases). The CDR3 loop spans 10 amino acids. Germline CDR1 reads SNHLY; CDR2 reads FYNNEI. The ends were cut back, 9 bases at V and 8 bases at J, with 10 bases in the middle. Written as DNA, the CDR3 is TGTGCCAGGCTTCAGGGAGAAGCTTTCTTT. Protein product: CARLQGEAFF.

This clonotype was counted a few times. The CDR3 DNA reads TGTGCCAGCAGTTTGAGGAGGGGATTAGCGATGAACACTGAAGCTTTCTTT. As protein: CASSLRRGLAMNTEAFF. The chain links TRBV6-5 to TRBJ1-1, with a tentative D call TRBD1 (5 bases). Germline-derived CDR1 and CDR2 are MNHEY and SVGAGI. This CDR3 is built from 17 residues. V was clipped by 4 bases and J by 0 bases, with 18 bases between them.